The present T cell receptor (beta chain) was sequenced within a study of blood T cell repertoires in COVID-19. For the study at large: Samples taken during acute and convalescent COVID-19 were collected in the United States, Italy and Spain. The cDNA or gDNA used as material had been derived from T cells, B-cell-depleted T cells, or PBMCs.

Source study methods: From reference gene primer amplification, estimates of nucleated cell counts were derived. Profiled with immunoSEQ multiplex PCR; TCRdb holds only in-frame clones, not every one. V, J and clone size are taken as reported in that table, and D and trimming were inferred from the DNA itself. Here the sample spans some 48,000 clones, 82% being singletons. CDR1 SQVTM and CDR2 ANQGSEA come from the germline V gene. Losses at the gene ends were 4 bases for V and 2 bases for J; bases not matched to a gene: 5. There are 13 residues in the CDR3. The rearrangement links TRBV29-1 to TRBJ2-7, with TRBD1 matching 7 bases. Material: peripheral blood. The receptor comes from a human donor with acute or convalescent COVID-19. The donor label of this sample is uncertain. CDR3 DNA: TGCAGCGTTGCCCCGACAGGGACCTACGAGCAGTACTTC. Protein sequence: CSVAPTGTYEQYF.